The sequence of this TCR beta chain was determined in a study of radiation and T cells in renal cell carcinoma. Study-wide results and caveats: Top tumor clonotypes rose in blood 2 weeks post-radiation, then contracted.

Sequencing used immunoSEQ multiplex PCR; TCRdb keeps in-frame clones, though not all of them. The sample has tens of thousands of clones, less than 85% seen once. Time point specified: blood 2 weeks post-SBRT. As to treatment: 15 Gy SBRT to primary tumor, nephrectomy 4 weeks later. The patient's renal cell carcinoma had clear cell pathology. The germline V gene has CDR1 SGHTA and CDR2 FQGNSA. The CDR3 has 18 amino acids. V shed 5 bases, J shed 7 bases, and the junction held 20 bases outside the gene matches. Comments on this clone: Its antigen is as yet unknown.

V is TRBV7-2 and J is TRBJ2-7; 10 positions match TRBD2. The source of this sequence is a woman between 70 and 85 years old with renal cell carcinoma. The sample consisted of blood, taken from a patient whose treatment included radiotherapy and nephrectomy. The CDR3 DNA sequence: TGTGCCAGCAGCCCTTCAACTTGGGGGGGCCTAGCGGGAGAAGAGCAGTACTTC. Its translation: CASSPSTWGGLAGEEQYF.